This T cell receptor beta chain originates from a study of monozygotic twins with inflammatory bowel disease. Study-level points and caveats: Treatment differences in immunosuppression may have added variability to the repertoires of patients. Inverse Simpson values showed less TCRbeta diversity in IBD patients than in their healthy co-twins.

The germline V gene has CDR1 DFQATT and CDR2 SNEGSKA (reference sequence). This CDR3 has 15 amino acids. TCRdb reprocessed the 5' RACE reads and stores each CDR3 protein as one record, lacking DNA. Here the sample table reports approximately 300,000 distinct CDR3 sequences. Comment on this clonotype: Its antigen is not identified.

Sequenced sample: blood. This TCR was recovered from a human donor with ulcerative colitis or Crohn's disease, or a healthy co-twin of an affected twin (not recorded which). The V gene is TRBV20-1, the J gene TRBJ2-3; TCRdb designates TRBD2, a call that cannot be tested without DNA. The CDR3 here is CSARGLADALDTQYF.